One and the same sample provided the 9 T cell receptor beta chains below, sequenced in a study of post-analysis software for immune sequencing data. Overall study results and limits: Elevated frequency relative to controls characterized several TRBV segments in patients, TRBV5-6, TRBV5-1 and TRBV20-1 among them.

Unique molecular identifiers featured in each of the TCR beta cDNA libraries. From the PCR reads, TCRdb called clonotypes with MiXCR, one entry per CDR3 protein. Among about 200,000 distinct CDR3 sequences, approximately 28% were seen once, and the ten largest hold 3% to 3.5%. These receptors' antigens are unknown. The sample consisted of blood. These receptors were obtained from a girl aged 2-17 years with multiple sclerosis.

In the case of this clonotype: A read error is possible here, since a much larger clone lies one base away. The CDR3 loop reads CSERGVVRDTQYF. CDR3 in DNA: TGCAGTGAGAGAGGGGTTGTGAGGGATACGCAGTATTTT. The V and J genes are TRBV20-1 and TRBJ2-3, with D perhaps given as TRBD1 or TRBD2 (5 bases each). CDR1 DFQATT and CDR2 SNEGSKA come from the germline V gene (reference sequence). V lost 7 bases and J 6 bases, leaving 17 bases between the germline ends. This CDR3 has 13 residues.

The genes are TRBV5-1 and TRBJ2-3; the D is unclear. V lost 4 bases and J 2 bases, leaving 11 bases between the germline ends. Germline CDR1 SGHRS, CDR2 YFSETQ. This CDR3 comprises 14 residues. The CDR3 bases are TGCGCCAGCAGCAGAGACGGAGACACAGATACGCAGTATTTT. Its protein product is CASSRDGDTDTQYF.

This clonotype was counted at least ten times. The rearrangement uses TRBV6-6 and TRBJ2-7, with D maybe TRBD1 (5 bases). The CDR3 is 14 amino acids. Trimming removed 0 bases at V and 3 bases at J, with 9 bases between. Germline CDR1 is MNHNY and CDR2 is SVGAGI (reference sequence). The CDR3 region is CASSYSPDSYEQYF. The CDR3 bases are TGTGCCAGCAGTTACTCGCCTGACAGCTACGAGCAGTACTTC.

This clonotype was found a few times. The chain uses TRBV7-6 and TRBJ2-3, with 7 nucleotides matching TRBD1. J gave up 6 bases and V 3 bases, and 6 bases lay outside the gene matches. The CDR3 loop spans 14 amino acids. Germline V gene lookup returns CDR1 SGHVS and CDR2 FNYEAQ. CDR3 bases: TGTGCCAGCAGCTTTGAGGGGGCAATGGATACGCAGTATTTT. Residues: CASSFEGAMDTQYF.

This clonotype was observed a few times. This chain uses TRBV2 with TRBJ2-1; D is unclear. Per germline, CDR1 SNHLY and CDR2 FYNNEI. The V gene lost 8 bases and the J gene lost 11 bases, with 7 bases spanning the gap. The CDR3 extends over 9 amino acids. CDR3 DNA: TGTGCCAGCGGAGAGCAGCAGTTCTTC. It translates to CASGEQQFF.

A remark on this clonotype: The germline gene is not matched at one end of the junction; a read error may be the cause. This chain connects TRBV6-6 to TRBJ1-1; D not certain. This CDR3 region has 14 residues. CDR1 is MNHNY, CDR2 SVGAGI, per germline (reference sequence). This CDR3 is CASSYVSGNAEAFF. CDR3 bases: TGTGCCAGCAGTTACGTTTCGGGGAACGCTGAAGCTTTCTTT.

The V and J genes are TRBV6-6 and TRBJ1-5; 9 nucleotides line up with TRBD1. Germline-derived CDR1 and CDR2 are MNHNY and SVGAGI (reference sequence). CDR3 length: 14 amino acids. V lost 6 bases and J lost 3; bases outside the gene matches: 3. DNA for the CDR3: TGTGCCAGCAGCGGGACAGGGATCAATCAGCCCCAGCATTTT. This codes for CASSGTGINQPQHF.

This clonotype occurred many times. The V call is TRBV7-2, the J call TRBJ2-1, with 9 positions matching TRBD2. The V gene end was trimmed by 2 bases and the J gene end by 5 bases; junction bases not matched to a gene: 4. The CDR3 contains 15 residues. Germline V gene data show CDR1 as SGHTA and CDR2 as FQGNSA. The CDR3 DNA reads TGTGCCAGCAGCTTATATGGCGGGGGGGACAATGAGCAGTTCTTC. It translates to CASSLYGGGDNEQFF.

The chain carries TRBV3-1 and TRBJ1-1, with D hard to call. The CDR3 sequence is 13 residues long. Germline-derived CDR1 and CDR2 are LGHDT and YNNKEL (reference sequence). V lost 1 base and J 6 bases, leaving 9 bases between the germline ends. The CDR3, as DNA: TGTGCCAGCAGCCAAGTAGTCGGGGCTGAAGCTTTCTTT. Amino acid sequence: CASSQVVGAEAFF.